This is a list of T cell receptor beta chains from one sample in a study of Ad26.COV2.S vaccination and SARS-CoV-2 variants. This table comes from immunoSEQ multiplex PCR, and its TCRdb copy is limited to in-frame clones, with some not included. The sample lists under 250,000 clones; around 88% were seen once. The sequencing here drew on peripheral blood, taken in a trial of Ad26.COV2.S vaccine versus placebo. These receptors were obtained from a person between 18 and 65 years old who received the Ad26.COV2.S COVID-19 vaccine or a placebo. CDR3s leave out the opening cysteine and the closing phenylalanine or tryptophan. The order of the fields is V gene, J gene, clone size, CDR3 protein. Rows give clone size only sometimes, using once, few, many, or a class for an expanded clone.

TRBV6-6	TRBJ2-5	-	ASSYGLAEKETQY
TRBV6-2/TRBV6-3	TRBJ2-2	-	ASSLQGSGELF
TRBV7-5	TRBJ1-1	once	ARSGTGMNTEAF
TRBV25-1	TRBJ2-3	-	ASSELTRDTQY
TRBV29-1	TRBJ2-3	-	SVDKSTDTQY
TRBV7-2	TRBJ1-4	-	ASSRDRGQINEKLF
TRBV27	TRBJ2-2	-	ASSPQRLAGGVGELF
TRBV2	TRBJ1-2	-	ASIGGTDGYT
TRBV6-2/TRBV6-3	TRBJ1-5	-	ASRPRGVSQPQH
TRBV1	TRBJ2-1	once	TSSQARGGTSGNEQF
TRBV12-3/TRBV12-4	TRBJ2-6	-	ASRTSGANVLT
TRBV7-8	TRBJ2-2	once	ASSLANKWNTGELF
TRBV6-5	TRBJ2-3	-	ASSYQRNTDTQY
TRBV4-3	TRBJ2-3	-	ASSQYDGGWSDTQY
TRBV7-2	TRBJ1-2	-	ASSPRPDSLYGYT
TRBV7-9	TRBJ1-2	-	ASTLGPQEGGYT
TRBV4-1	TRBJ2-7	-	ASSQRDSYEQY
TRBV10-3	TRBJ1-6	-	ATGQSSYNSPLH
TRBV2	TRBJ2-7	-	ASLRISGTGGEQY
TRBV18	TRBJ2-2	-	ASSPPRQPNTGELF